These 2 T cell receptor beta chains were all obtained from the same sample, sequenced in a study of cytomegalovirus exposure and HLA in healthy donors (dated by TCRdb to the late 2010s). The library was prepared using the immunoSEQ multiplex PCR assay. The multiplex PCR relied on a mix of 60 forward primers for TCR Vbeta segments and 13 reverse primers for TCR Jbeta segments. This is the immuneACCESS table as TCRdb keeps it, with only in-frame sequences that have V and J called. A part of the clones is gone; compared with another copy, unresolved V genes explain less than half, and the rest is unexplained. This sample comprises 95,000 to 120,000 clones, about 77% of them detected only once. Less than 6% of the sample is held by the ten biggest clonotypes. The sequencing sample was made of PBMCs. Receptors were obtained from a woman in her 30s in good health and CMV-seropositive.

This clone has just a few counts. The J gene is TRBJ1-5, the V gene TRBV29-1, with 9 bases matching TRBD1. With V trimmed by 4 bases and J by 0 bases, 1 base remained unmatched. The CDR3 loop spans 14 amino acids. The germline V gene has CDR1 SQVTM and CDR2 ANQGSEA. CDR3 sequence reads: CSVGTGDSNQPQHF. CDR3 sequence (DNA): TGCAGCGTTGGGACAGGGGATAGCAATCAGCCCCAGCATTTT.

This chain joins TRBV7-9 and TRBJ2-2, with D perhaps matching TRBD1 (6 bases). From germline, CDR1 is SEHNR and CDR2 FQNEAQ (reference sequence). Trimming removed 8 bases from V and 1 base from J, with 14 bases in between. The CDR3 length is 15 residues. CDR3 sequence (DNA): TGTGCCAGCGGGACATTAGGACAGAACACCGGGGAGCTGTTTTTT. Its translation: CASGTLGQNTGELFF.